The entry that follows covers one T cell receptor beta chain sequence. In its sample, this clonotype was seen a few times. The clone's antigen remains unknown. It has no much larger one-base neighbor in the sample; base qualities were not kept. This record comes from a study of post-analysis software for immune sequencing data (dated by TCRdb to between 2014 and 2017). General notes on the study: Recorded disease courses included relapsing-remitting, secondary progressive and progressive-relapsing multiple sclerosis, with some patients lacking subtype annotation. A subset of samples was prepared in parallel using single-end sample barcoding, then pooled and co-amplified after Illumina adapter ligation. The multiple sclerosis patient repertoires were compared with more than 10 previously published healthy control repertoires from donors aged about 6 to 26 years.

CDR1 and CDR2, per the germline V gene, are ENHRY and SYGVKD. Including the terminal cysteine and phenylalanine, the CDR3 comprises 12 residues. Only the CDR3 region is kept as DNA, spanning 36 bases read in frame from base 1. The research as a whole found: Roughly 5 TRBV segments, including TRBV5-6, TRBV5-1 and TRBV20-1, were significantly more frequent in patients than controls. Multiple sclerosis patients had significantly lower normalized Chao1 diversity than controls, a result that suggests substantial peripheral T-cell clonal expansion. The control group was slightly older than the multiple sclerosis patient group. Strong co-clustering of samples prepared in the same batch was shown by direct clustering with F measure, prompting a batch-effect correction.

To demonstrate the VDJtools post-analysis software, TCR beta repertoires were profiled from the peripheral blood of more than ten young patients with multiple sclerosis. The patients with multiple sclerosis were children and adolescents between about 6 and 16 years of age. The library came from PCR. The listed sequencing device is Illumina HiSeq 2500. Unique molecular identifiers were incorporated into TCR beta cDNA libraries to reduce PCR and sequencing biases. About 500,000 cDNA molecules were obtained for every 1 to 10 million input T cells, so each molecule roughly corresponded to one T cell. Patient libraries were prepared and sequenced with the same protocol used for the earlier healthy control dataset. Within a given batch, samples were prepared together, multiplexed and sequenced on the same HiSeq lane. On the study's bioinformatics: Raw barcoded reads were processed with MIGEC, and single-read molecular identifier groups were discarded before consensus assembly and CDR3 extraction. VDJtools was used for post-analysis of the clonotype tables, with diversity normalized by down-sampling every dataset to the smallest sample size. Repertoire overlap clustering matched CDR3 amino acid but not nucleotide sequences to correct batch-related cross-sample contamination. The public sequencing data were trimmed at Q25 with fastp and processed into clonotypes with MiXCR by TCRdb, which kept only in-frame beta chains. Each entry is one CDR3 protein sequence, shown with its most common DNA and genes. What appears here as the V and J calls and clone size reflects TCRdb's work, not the paper's. The sample profile shows 450,000 to 700,000 distinct CDR3 sequences; roughly 47% of them were found once. The ten largest clones represent more than 1.5% of the sample.

Material for sequencing was blood. The TCR comes from a girl aged 10 to 17 with multiple sclerosis. The sequence links TRBV10-3 to TRBJ2-1; the D segment may tentatively be TRBD1 or TRBD2, each giving 5 matched bases. The end of the DNA fits TRBJ2-7 better, so the J call may be wrong. The CDR3 here reads CAISGGRYEQYF. The sequenced DNA is TGTGCCATCAGTGGGGGACGATACGAGCAGTACTTC.